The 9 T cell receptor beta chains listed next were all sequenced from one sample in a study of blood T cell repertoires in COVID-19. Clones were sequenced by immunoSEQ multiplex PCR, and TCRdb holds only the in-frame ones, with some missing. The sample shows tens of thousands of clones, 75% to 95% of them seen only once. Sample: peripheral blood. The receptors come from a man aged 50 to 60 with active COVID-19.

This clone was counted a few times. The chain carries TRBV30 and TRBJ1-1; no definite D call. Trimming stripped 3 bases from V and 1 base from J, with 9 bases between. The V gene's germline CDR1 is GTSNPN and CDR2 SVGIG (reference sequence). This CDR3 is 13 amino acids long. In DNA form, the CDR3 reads TGTGCCTGGAGGATCCCCAGGAACACTGAAGCTTTCTTT. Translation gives CAWRIPRNTEAFF.

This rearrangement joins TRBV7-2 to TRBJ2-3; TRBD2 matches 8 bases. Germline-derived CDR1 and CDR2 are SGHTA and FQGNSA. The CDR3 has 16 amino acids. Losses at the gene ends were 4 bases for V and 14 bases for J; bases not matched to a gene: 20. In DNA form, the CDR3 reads TGTGCCAGCAGCTACGGGTCTAATCGGGAGGGCGTCAGTCGGTATTTT. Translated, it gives CASSYGSNREGVSRYF.

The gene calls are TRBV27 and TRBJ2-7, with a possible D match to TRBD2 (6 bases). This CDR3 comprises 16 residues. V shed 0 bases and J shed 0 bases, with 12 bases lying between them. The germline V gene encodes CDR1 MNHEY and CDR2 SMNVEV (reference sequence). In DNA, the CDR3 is TGTGCCAGCAGTTTATCCGCGGGAAGAACCTCCTACGAGCAGTACTTC. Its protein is CASSLSAGRTSYEQYF.

The CDR3 protein is CASSYSGLQETQYF. The CDR3 DNA is TGTGCCAGCAGTTACTCGGGGCTACAAGAGACCCAGTACTTC. The rearrangement joins TRBV6-2 or TRBV6-3 to TRBJ2-5, with D possibly being TRBD1 (5 bases). The V gene lost 0 bases and the J gene lost 2 bases, with 7 bases spanning the gap. Looked up from germline, CDR1 is MNHEY and CDR2 is SVGEGT. CDR3 length equals 14 residues.

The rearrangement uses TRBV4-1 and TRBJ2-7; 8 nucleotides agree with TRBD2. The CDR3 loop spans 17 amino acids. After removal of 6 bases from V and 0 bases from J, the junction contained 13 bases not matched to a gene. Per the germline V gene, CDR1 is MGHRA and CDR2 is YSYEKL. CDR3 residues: CASRGVAGSPGSYEQYF. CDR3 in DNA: TGCGCCAGCAGGGGAGTAGCGGGGTCACCCGGCTCCTACGAGCAGTACTTC.

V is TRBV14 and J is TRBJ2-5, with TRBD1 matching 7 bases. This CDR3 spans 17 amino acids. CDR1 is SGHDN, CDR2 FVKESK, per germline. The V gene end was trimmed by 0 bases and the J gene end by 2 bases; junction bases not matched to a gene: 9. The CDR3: CASSQELTQGWQETQYF. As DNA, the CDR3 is TGTGCCAGCAGCCAAGAACTAACACAGGGGTGGCAAGAGACCCAGTACTTC. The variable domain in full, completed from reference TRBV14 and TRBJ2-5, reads EAGVTQFPSHSVIEKGQTVTLRCDPISGHDNLYWYRRVMGKEIKFLLHFVKESKQDESGMPNNRFLAERTGGTYSTLKVQPAELEDSGVYFCASSQELTQGWQETQYFGPGTRLLVL.

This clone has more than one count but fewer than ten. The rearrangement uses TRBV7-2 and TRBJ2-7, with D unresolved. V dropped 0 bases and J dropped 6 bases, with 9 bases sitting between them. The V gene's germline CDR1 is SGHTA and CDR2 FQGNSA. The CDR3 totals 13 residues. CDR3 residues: CASSLASPREQYF. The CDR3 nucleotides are TGTGCCAGCAGCTTAGCTAGCCCCCGCGAGCAGTACTTC.

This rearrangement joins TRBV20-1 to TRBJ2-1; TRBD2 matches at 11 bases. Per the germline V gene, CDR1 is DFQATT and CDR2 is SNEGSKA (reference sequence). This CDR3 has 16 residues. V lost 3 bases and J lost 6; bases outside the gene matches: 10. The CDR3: CSASKQKTSGTNEQFF. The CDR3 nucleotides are TGCAGTGCTAGTAAGCAGAAGACTAGCGGGACCAATGAGCAGTTCTTC.

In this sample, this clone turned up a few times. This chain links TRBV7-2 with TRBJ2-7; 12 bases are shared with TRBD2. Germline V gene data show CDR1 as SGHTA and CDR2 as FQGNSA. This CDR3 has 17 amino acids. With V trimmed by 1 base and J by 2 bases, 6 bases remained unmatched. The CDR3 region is CASSLVSLAGGPYEQYF. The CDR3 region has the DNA TGTGCCAGCAGCTTAGTTTCCCTAGCGGGGGGGCCCTACGAGCAGTACTTC.